The 5 T cell receptor beta chains below all came from one sample that was sequenced in a study of molecular identifiers for immune sequencing clone quantification. Using its own MiXCR run on the PCR reads, TCRdb lists one record per CDR3 protein. The table shows 37,000 or so distinct CDR3 sequences, with approximately 24% occurring only once. The sequenced sample consisted of naive CD8+ T cells from blood, with Jurkat cell RNA spiked in. Subset reported: FACS-sorted CD8+CD4-CCR7+CD45RA+ naive T cells. The receptors shown here come from a human donor in good health. Some libraries in this study had Jurkat cell RNA spiked in.

Note on this clonotype: A much bigger clone sits one base away, suggesting this may be a read error. This sequence joins TRBV7-9 and TRBJ1-5; the match to TRBD1 covers 7 bases. Germline values: CDR1 SEHNR, CDR2 FQNEAQ (reference sequence). The J segment lost 5 bases and the V segment lost 4 bases, leaving 8 bases of the junction unmatched. The CDR3 consists of 15 residues. CDR3 region: CASSSGQVGHQPQHF. The CDR3, as DNA: TGTGCCAGCAGCTCCGGACAGGTAGGGCATCAGCCCCAGCATTTT.

This clonotype was counted between two and nine times. The chain recombines TRBV24-1 with TRBJ2-1, with D possibly being TRBD2 (5 bases). The CDR3 length is 11 residues. The germline CDR1 and CDR2 sequences are KGHDR and SFDVKD. V lost 8 bases to trimming and J lost 7 bases, with 8 bases between them. The CDR3 DNA is TGTGCCACCACGGCGGGTAATGAGCAGTTCTTC. Translation: CATTAGNEQFF.

The chain joins TRBV7-9 to TRBJ2-7; D not resolved. The V end was cut by 2 bases, the J end by 1 base, with 9 bases between. Germline V gives CDR1 SEHNR, CDR2 FQNEAQ (reference sequence). This CDR3 comprises 14 residues. CDR3 sequence: CASSLNDGSYEQYF. The CDR3 DNA sequence: TGTGCCAGCAGCTTAAATGATGGGTCCTACGAGCAGTACTTC. The full variable domain, rest sourced from reference TRBV7-9 and TRBJ2-7, is DTGVSQNPRHKITKRGQNVTFRCDPISEHNRLYWYRQTLGQGPEFLTYFQNEAQLEKSRLLSDRFSAERPKGSFSTLEIQRTEQGDSAMYLCASSLNDGSYEQYFGPGTRLTVT.

This clonotype was seen at least ten times. The V call is TRBV29-1, the J call TRBJ2-1, with a tentative D call TRBD2 (6 bases). V was pared by 4 bases and J by 9 bases, with 13 bases between. Germline V gene sequence: CDR1 SQVTM, CDR2 ANQGSEA. This CDR3 comprises 12 residues. The CDR3 reads CSVVSGRSEQFF. DNA of the CDR3: TGCAGCGTTGTTTCAGGGAGGAGTGAGCAGTTCTTC.

There are many counts of this clonotype. The J gene is TRBJ2-3, the V gene TRBV4-3; 15 bases agree with TRBD2. This CDR3 spans 14 amino acids. From germline, CDR1 is LGHNA and CDR2 YSLEER. Trimming cost V 3 bases and J 13 bases; bases outside gene matches: 5. As DNA, the CDR3 is TGCGCCAGCAGCCAGGGACTAGCGGGGGGACAGGAGTATTTT. Translation: CASSQGLAGGQEYF.